The 18 T cell receptor beta chains reported below all come from one sample, sequenced in a study of T-cell memory formation after mild COVID-19. TCRdb re-called the 5' RACE reads with MiXCR, one entry per CDR3 protein. The table has about 190,000 distinct CDR3 sequences, about 18% seen once; the top ten hold 2.4%. The sequencing sample was made of PBMCs or a T cell subset sorted from them (not recorded which). These receptors were taken from an adult woman who had mild COVID-19 (a few samples of this study predate the infection). Cell type and time point are not known.

The V call is TRBV20-1, the J call TRBJ1-2; D perhaps matches TRBD1 (5 bases). The germline V gene encodes CDR1 DFQATT and CDR2 SNEGSKA (reference sequence). Trimming removed 2 bases from V and 3 bases from J, with 16 bases in between. This CDR3 spans 15 amino acids. In nucleotides, the CDR3 is TGCAGTGCTAGAATATTGTCCAGGACATACTATGGCTACACCTTC. Translation gives CSARILSRTYYGYTF.

This rearrangement joins TRBV2 to TRBJ2-7; perhaps TRBD1 as D (5 bases). This CDR3 region has 12 residues. Germline V gene lookup returns CDR1 SNHLY and CDR2 FYNNEI. The CDR3 region has the DNA TGTGCTGGTGGGGCCGGCTCCTACGAGCAGTACTTC. It translates to CAGGAGSYEQYF.

This clonotype was recorded only once. V is TRBV12-3 or TRBV12-4 and J is TRBJ1-2; D possibly corresponds to TRBD1 (6 bases). The CDR3 sequence is 14 residues long. V shed 2 bases and J shed 4 bases, with 11 bases lying between them. CDR3 nucleotides: TGTGCCAGCAGTTTACGCGACAGGTTCTATGGCTACACCTTC. This encodes CASSLRDRFYGYTF.

The chain carries TRBV6-1 and TRBJ2-1; D gene uncertain. The germline V gene has CDR1 MNHNS and CDR2 SASEGT. The CDR3 runs 14 residues. Trimming cost V 3 bases and J 1 base, with 7 bases left between them. CDR3 nucleotide sequence: TGTGCCAGCAGTGAGAGGAAATCCTACAATGAGCAGTTCTTC. Amino acids: CASSERKSYNEQFF.

The genes are TRBV5-1 and TRBJ2-1, with TRBD1 matching 9 bases. V lost 2 bases to trimming and J lost 9 bases; unmatched junction nucleotides: 12. Germline V lookup: CDR1 SGHRS, CDR2 YFSETQ. This CDR3 has 16 residues. DNA for the CDR3: TGCGCCAGCAGCTTCTTCGGACAGGGGACAAGCGGTGAGCAGTTCTTC. Translating gives CASSFFGQGTSGEQFF.

The genes are TRBV29-1 and TRBJ1-2, with 8 bases lining up with TRBD1. In germline, CDR1 is SQVTM, CDR2 ANQGSEA. Losses at the gene ends were 7 bases for V and 0 bases for J; bases not matched to a gene: 7. This CDR3 is 14 amino acids long. CDR3 sequence reads: CSAGTGSANYGYTF. Written as DNA, the CDR3 is TGCAGCGCAGGGACAGGATCGGCTAACTATGGCTACACCTTC.

This clonotype has just a few counts. The J gene is TRBJ2-4, the V gene TRBV24-1; 8 positions match TRBD1. The germline V gene has CDR1 KGHDR and CDR2 SFDVKD. This CDR3 is built from 15 residues. Trimming at V came to 4 bases and at J to 3 bases, leaving 4 bases not matched to a gene. CDR3 bases: TGTGCCACCAGTGAAGGGACAGGATTCAAAAACATTCAGTACTTC. It encodes CATSEGTGFKNIQYF.

This clonotype was recorded a few times. The gene calls are TRBV25-1 and TRBJ1-4; no clear D. Per germline, CDR1 MGHDK and CDR2 SYGVNS. Deletions cut 0 bases from V and 7 bases from J, with 9 bases between. This CDR3 has 14 residues. In nucleotides, the CDR3 is TGTGCCAGCAGTGAATATAGTCCGGGTGAAAAACTGTTTTTT. This translates into CASSEYSPGEKLFF.

The rearrangement links TRBV12-3 or TRBV12-4 to TRBJ2-2, with 10 bases identical to TRBD2. This CDR3 comprises 16 residues. The V and J ends lost 2 bases and 8 bases, in that order; junction bases with no gene match: 8. In nucleotides, the CDR3 is TGTGCCAGCAGTTTATCCACCGGGACTAGCGCGGGGGAGCTGTTTTTT. Protein product: CASSLSTGTSAGELFF.

This clonotype was detected only a few times. J is TRBJ2-5 and V is TRBV11-2; D gene unclear. This CDR3 is built from 14 residues. The V gene lost 1 base and the J gene lost 3 bases, with 9 bases spanning the gap. The germline gives CDR1 SGHAT, CDR2 FQNNGV. The CDR3, as DNA: TGTGCCAGCAGCTTAGTCGGATTAAAAGAGACCCAGTACTTC. It specifies CASSLVGLKETQYF.

This clonotype came up a few times. V is TRBV20-1 and J is TRBJ1-2, with 10 bases lining up with TRBD1. Germline-derived CDR1 and CDR2 are DFQATT and SNEGSKA (reference sequence). Germline trimming cut 4 bases from V and 4 bases from J; bases unmatched to any gene: 21. The CDR3 is made up of 19 amino acids. The CDR3 DNA sequence: TGCAGTGCTACCGACCCGGCGGGACAGGGGACCCACCGGGGCTATGGCTACACCTTC. Protein product: CSATDPAGQGTHRGYGYTF.

This clonotype occurred once. The gene calls are TRBV18 and TRBJ1-2; a possible D gene is TRBD1 (6 bases). Germline lookup yields CDR1 KGHSH and CDR2 LQKENI. This CDR3 contains 14 residues. Between the trimmed V and J ends, which lost 3 bases and 7 bases, there was a span of 15 bases. CDR3 in DNA: TGTGCCAGCTCACCCCCTCTCCAACAGGGTGGCTACACCTTC. Translated: CASSPPLQQGGYTF.

J is TRBJ2-1 and V is TRBV5-1; possible D gene TRBD2, 6 bases. The germline CDR1 and CDR2 sequences are SGHRS and YFSETQ. Trimming left V 4 bases short and J 1 base short, with 15 bases between. CDR3 length: 16 residues. The DNA of the CDR3 is TGCGCCAGCAGCGCTGGGGGGACGGGGTCCTACAATGAGCAGTTCTTC. Its translation is CASSAGGTGSYNEQFF.

The genes are TRBV3-1 and TRBJ2-1; D not certain. Per the germline V gene, CDR1 is LGHDT and CDR2 is YNNKEL (reference sequence). This CDR3 region has 13 residues. Trimming pared 2 bases from V and 6 bases from J, leaving 8 bases between. CDR3: CASSQWTVNEQFF. The CDR3 nucleotides read TGTGCCAGCAGCCAATGGACGGTCAATGAGCAGTTCTTC.

At least ten counts were recorded for this clonotype. This rearrangement joins TRBV20-1 to TRBJ2-3, with 12 positions matching TRBD2. Losses at the gene ends were 4 bases for V and 7 bases for J; bases not matched to a gene: 12. The CDR3 extends over 16 amino acids. CDR1 is DFQATT, CDR2 SNEGSKA, per germline (reference sequence). The CDR3 region has the DNA TGCAGTGCTATAGAACTAGCGGGAGGCCCCAGGAATACGCAGTATTTT. This translates into CSAIELAGGPRNTQYF.

The chain has TRBV7-3 and TRBJ2-1; D is perhaps TRBD1 or TRBD2 (6 bases each). Germline V gene sequence: CDR1 SGHTA, CDR2 FQGTGA. CDR3 size: 13 residues. Trimming stripped 0 bases from V and 8 bases from J, with 8 bases between. Written as DNA, the CDR3 is TGTGCCAGCAGCTTAACGGAGGGGGATGAGCAGTTCTTC. It translates to CASSLTEGDEQFF.

In its sample, this clonotype was seen a few times. The rearrangement joins TRBV10-3 to TRBJ1-1; tentatively, D is TRBD1 (5 bases). CDR3 length: 13 amino acids. V was shortened by 4 bases and J by 0 bases, with 6 bases between the two germline ends. Germline CDR1 reads ENHRY; CDR2 reads SYGVKD. The chain's CDR3 is CAISGGLNTEAFF. Here the CDR3 DNA reads TGTGCCATCAGTGGGGGACTGAACACTGAAGCTTTCTTT.

The chain links TRBV19 to TRBJ2-1; weak D call: TRBD1 (6 bases). The CDR3 is made up of 16 amino acids. V was trimmed by 3 bases and J by 0 bases, leaving 12 bases between them. Germline V lookup: CDR1 LNHDA, CDR2 SQIVND (reference sequence). CDR3 loop: CASSITGTSSYNEQFF. CDR3 DNA sequence: TGTGCCAGTAGTATCACCGGGACAAGCTCCTACAATGAGCAGTTCTTC.